This T cell receptor beta chain was obtained from a study of blood T cell repertoires in COVID-19. Study context: Spain, Italy and the United States supplied samples that represented acute and convalescent COVID-19. Sample material is recorded as cDNA or gDNA derived from T cells, B-cell-depleted T cells, or PBMCs.

The V gene end was trimmed by 4 bases and the J gene end by 4 bases; junction bases not matched to a gene: 6. Germline loops: CDR1 WNHNN, CDR2 SYGVQD (reference sequence). The length of the CDR3 is 15 residues. Clones were read by immunoSEQ multiplex PCR, and TCRdb kept only the in-frame ones, dropping some. Among about 120,000 clones, over 75% were seen once, and the ten largest hold 11%. This chain joins TRBV10-1 and TRBJ2-2; TRBD1 agrees at 7 bases. The sample was peripheral blood. The TCR originated in a man aged 80 or over with acute or convalescent COVID-19. CDR3 DNA: TGCGCCAGCAGTGCGACAGGGAAGGGCACCGGGGAGCTGTTTTTT. It yields the protein CASSATGKGTGELFF.